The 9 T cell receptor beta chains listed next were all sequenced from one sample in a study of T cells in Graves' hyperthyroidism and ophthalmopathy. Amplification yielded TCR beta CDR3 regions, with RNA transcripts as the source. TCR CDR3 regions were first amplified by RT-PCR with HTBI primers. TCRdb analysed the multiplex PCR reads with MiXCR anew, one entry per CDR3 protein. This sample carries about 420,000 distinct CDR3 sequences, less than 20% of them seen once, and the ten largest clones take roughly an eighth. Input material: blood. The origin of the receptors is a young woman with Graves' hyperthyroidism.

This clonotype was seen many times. CDR3: CASSPYPLGQGLEQYF. The CDR3 DNA reads as TGTGCCAGCAGCCCTTATCCTTTAGGACAGGGGCTCGAGCAGTACTTC. This rearrangement joins TRBV3-1 to TRBJ2-7, with 9 bases matching TRBD1. The CDR3 loop spans 16 amino acids. The germline gives CDR1 LGHDT, CDR2 YNNKEL (reference sequence). V shed 4 bases and J 6 bases; nucleotides not matched to a gene: 13.

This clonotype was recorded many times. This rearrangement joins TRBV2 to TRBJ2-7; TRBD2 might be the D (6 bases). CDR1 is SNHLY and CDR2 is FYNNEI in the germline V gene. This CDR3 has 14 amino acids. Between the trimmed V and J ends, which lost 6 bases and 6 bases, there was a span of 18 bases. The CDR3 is CASSQEGRVSEQYF. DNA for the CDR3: TGTGCCAGCAGCCAGGAGGGCAGGGTGAGCGAGCAGTACTTC.

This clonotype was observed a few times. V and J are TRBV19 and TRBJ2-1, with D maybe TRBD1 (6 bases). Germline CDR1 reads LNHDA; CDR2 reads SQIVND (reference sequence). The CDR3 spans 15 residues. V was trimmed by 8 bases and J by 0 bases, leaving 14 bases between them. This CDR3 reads CASCEQGLSYNEQFF. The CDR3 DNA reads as TGTGCCAGTTGCGAACAGGGCCTCTCCTACAATGAGCAGTTCTTC.

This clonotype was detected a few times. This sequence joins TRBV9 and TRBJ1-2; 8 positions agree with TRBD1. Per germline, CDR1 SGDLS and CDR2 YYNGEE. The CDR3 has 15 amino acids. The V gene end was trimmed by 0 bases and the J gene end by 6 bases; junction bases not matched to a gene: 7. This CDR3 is CASSVATGGEDGYTF. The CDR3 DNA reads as TGTGCCAGCAGCGTAGCTACAGGGGGAGAGGATGGCTACACCTTC.

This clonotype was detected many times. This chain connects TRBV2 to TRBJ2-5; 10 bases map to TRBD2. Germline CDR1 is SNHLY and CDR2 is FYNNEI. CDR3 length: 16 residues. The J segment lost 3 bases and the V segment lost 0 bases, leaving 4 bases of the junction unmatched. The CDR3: CASSEALAGAEETQYF. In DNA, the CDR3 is TGTGCCAGCAGTGAAGCTCTAGCGGGGGCCGAAGAGACCCAGTACTTC. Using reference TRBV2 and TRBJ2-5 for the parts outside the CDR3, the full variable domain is EPEVTQTPSHQVTQMGQEVILRCVPISNHLYFYWYRQILGQKVEFLVSFYNNEISEKSEIFDDQFSVERPDGSNFTLKIRSTKLEDSAMYFCASSEALAGAEETQYFGPGTRLLVL.

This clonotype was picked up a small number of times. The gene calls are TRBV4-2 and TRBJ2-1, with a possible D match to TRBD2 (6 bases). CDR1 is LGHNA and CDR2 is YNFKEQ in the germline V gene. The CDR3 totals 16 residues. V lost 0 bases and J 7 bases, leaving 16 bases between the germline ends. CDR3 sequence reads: CASSQDGREFGNEQFF. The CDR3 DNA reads TGTGCCAGCAGCCAAGATGGCCGGGAGTTCGGTAATGAGCAGTTCTTC.

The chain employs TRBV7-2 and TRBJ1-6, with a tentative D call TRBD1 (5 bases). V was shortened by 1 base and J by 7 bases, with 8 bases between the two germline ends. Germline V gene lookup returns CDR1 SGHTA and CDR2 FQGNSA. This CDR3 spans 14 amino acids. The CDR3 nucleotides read TGTGCCAGCAGCTTAGTCAGGGAAAATTCACCCCTCCACTTT. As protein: CASSLVRENSPLHF.

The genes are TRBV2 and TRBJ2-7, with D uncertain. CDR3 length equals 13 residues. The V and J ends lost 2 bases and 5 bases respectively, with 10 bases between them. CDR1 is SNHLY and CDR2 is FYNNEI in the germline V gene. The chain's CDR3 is CASSEPPPDEQYF. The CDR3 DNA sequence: TGTGCCAGCAGTGAACCACCCCCGGACGAGCAGTACTTC.

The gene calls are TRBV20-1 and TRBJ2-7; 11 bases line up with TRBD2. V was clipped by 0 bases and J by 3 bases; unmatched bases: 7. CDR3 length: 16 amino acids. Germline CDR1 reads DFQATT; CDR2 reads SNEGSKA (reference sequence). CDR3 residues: CSARDRNGTSGYEQYF. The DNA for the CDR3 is TGCAGTGCTAGAGATCGCAACGGGACTAGCGGCTACGAGCAGTACTTC.